One sample yielded the 2 T cell receptor beta chains listed below, sequenced in a study of T cell repertoires in ileal Crohn's disease. Produced via immunoSEQ multiplex PCR; TCRdb's table is partial and in-frame only. Here the sample spans approximately 27,000 clones, 81% being singletons. Sequencing was done on a sample of ileal tissue. Receptors originate from an adult with Crohn's disease.

This clone was counted a few times. The chain combines TRBV10-3 with TRBJ2-3, with 9 bases lining up with TRBD2. The junction had 1 base not matched to a gene; V was cut back by 3 bases and J by 0 bases. The germline V gene has CDR1 ENHRY and CDR2 SYGVKD. The CDR3 contains 15 residues. The CDR3 DNA sequence: TGTGCCATCAGTGACACTAGCGGGAGCACAGATACGCAGTATTTT. This codes for CAISDTSGSTDTQYF.

The chain combines TRBV19 with TRBJ1-5; tentatively, D is TRBD1 (6 bases). V gave up 3 bases and J gave up 5 bases, with 14 bases separating them. The CDR3 covers 15 residues. CDR1 is LNHDA, CDR2 SQIVND, per germline (reference sequence). CDR3 amino acids: CASSIPTGIDQPQHF. CDR3 nucleotide sequence: TGTGCCAGTAGTATCCCGACAGGTATTGATCAGCCCCAGCATTTT.